This T cell receptor beta chain emerged from a study of T cell responses to AZD1222 COVID-19 vaccine. Germline V gene lookup returns CDR1 LGHNT and CDR2 FRNRAP. V was cut by 6 bases and J by 7 bases, with 5 bases left in between. The CDR3 contains 10 residues. The study, taken as a whole, reports: Spike-spanning, vaccine-associated CD4 TCRs were dominant at 160-218 and 743-854.

Combined were second doses at about 4 or about 12 weeks. Concerning this clone itself: The antigen is undetermined.

The assay was immunoSEQ multiplex PCR, and TCRdb's table has in-frame clones only and misses some. The sample gives 150,000 to 200,000 clones, roughly 92% of which show up once; under 6% is in the top ten. This specimen was peripheral blood, taken 28 days after the second AZD1222 dose. The TCR originated in an adult who received the AZD1222 COVID-19 vaccine. V gene TRBV12-5 combines with J gene TRBJ2-3; the D is unclear. This CDR3 reads CASGENTQYF. CDR3 in DNA: TGTGCTAGTGGGGAGAATACGCAGTATTTT. The full variable domain, its missing parts supplied by reference TRBV12-5 and TRBJ2-3, is DARVTQTPRHKVTEMGQEVTMRCQPILGHNTVFWYRQTMMQGLELLAYFRNRAPLDDSGMPKDRFSAEMPDATLATLKIQPSEPRDSAVYFCASGENTQYFGPGTRLTVL.